The 20 T cell receptor beta chains reported below all come from one sample, sequenced in a study of graft-versus-host responses after intestinal transplantation. The repertoire was sequenced with immunoSEQ multiplex PCR; TCRdb's copy has only in-frame clones and lacks some. The sample includes 60,000 to 70,000 clones, 75% to 90% of them seen just once. Intraepithelial lymphocytes and lamina propria lymphocytes were released through processing of graft tissue. The source material was ileum tissue, sampled approximately 56 weeks after transplant. All receptors derive from a human patient who received an intestinal transplant, so some T cells may come from the graft donor.

The chain joins TRBV11-2 to TRBJ1-1, with D perhaps TRBD1 (6 bases). Trimming removed 1 base at V and 9 bases at J, with 21 bases between. Germline CDR1 SGHAT, CDR2 FQNNGV. The CDR3 runs 16 residues. The CDR3 loop is CASSLASGMGGQKAFF. The DNA for the CDR3 is TGTGCCAGCAGCTTAGCCTCGGGAATGGGGGGCCAGAAAGCTTTCTTT.

Concerning this clone itself: Other DNA sequences from this sample encode an identical CDR3 as well. The chain couples TRBV7-9 to TRBJ2-7; TRBD2 aligns across 10 bases. Per germline, CDR1 SEHNR and CDR2 FQNEAQ (reference sequence). The CDR3 is made up of 14 amino acids. V dropped 5 bases and J dropped 6; count of bases not matched to a gene: 7. The CDR3, as DNA: TGTGCCAGCAGCCCGAGCGGGGGGGCAGGCGAGCAGTACTTC. Residues: CASSPSGGAGEQYF. The full variable domain, rest sourced from reference TRBV7-9 and TRBJ2-7, is DTGVSQNPRHKITKRGQNVTFRCDPISEHNRLYWYRQTLGQGPEFLTYFQNEAQLEKSRLLSDRFSAERPKGSFSTLEIQRTEQGDSAMYLCASSPSGGAGEQYFGPGTRLTVT.

This chain joins TRBV13 and TRBJ2-5, with D unresolved. Per the germline V gene, CDR1 is PRHDT and CDR2 is FYEKMQ (reference sequence). With 2 bases removed from V and 4 bases from J, the gap between germline ends came to 5 bases. This CDR3 has 12 amino acids. The CDR3 region is CASSLWGETQYF. Written as DNA, the CDR3 is TGTGCCAGCAGCTTATGGGGAGAGACCCAGTACTTC.

This chain connects TRBV10-3 to TRBJ1-5; TRBD1 agrees at 10 bases. The CDR3 has 15 residues. V shed 2 bases, J shed 6 bases, and the junction held 4 bases outside the gene matches. Germline lookup yields CDR1 ENHRY and CDR2 SYGVKD. The CDR3 DNA reads as TGTGCCATCAGTGAGGGGGACAGGGGAAGTCAGCCCCAGCATTTT. This encodes CAISEGDRGSQPQHF.

The chain has TRBV2 and TRBJ2-3; the D is unclear. Germline assignment: CDR1 SNHLY and CDR2 FYNNEI. Trimming shortened V by 0 bases and J by 7 bases, and 5 bases separated the two germline ends. The CDR3 has 12 amino acids. CDR3 amino acids: CASSEAAYTQYF. The CDR3 DNA sequence: TGTGCCAGCAGTGAAGCAGCATATACGCAGTATTTT.

The rearrangement uses TRBV7-3 and TRBJ1-1, with TRBD1 identical over 10 bases. The CDR3 has 15 residues. CDR1 and CDR2 (germline): SGHTA, FQGTGA. The ends lost 0 bases at V and 6 bases at J; junction bases unmatched: 4. The CDR3 here is CASSLTPGQGAEAFF. The CDR3, as DNA: TGTGCCAGCAGCTTAACGCCTGGACAGGGGGCTGAAGCTTTCTTT.

The chain carries TRBV28 and TRBJ2-2; the match to TRBD2 covers 12 bases. After removal of 7 bases from V and 4 bases from J, the junction contained 13 bases not matched to a gene. The germline gives CDR1 MDHEN, CDR2 SYDVKM. The CDR3 is made up of 18 amino acids. Written as DNA, the CDR3 is TGTGCCAGCACCACAGACCTAGCGGGAGGGCTTGGCACCGGGGAGCTGTTTTTT. Protein: CASTTDLAGGLGTGELFF.

The rearrangement links TRBV18 to TRBJ2-5; 10 bases line up with TRBD1. The germline V gene has CDR1 KGHSH and CDR2 LQKENI. The CDR3 extends over 14 amino acids. V shed 4 bases, J shed 5 bases, and the junction held 4 bases outside the gene matches. Here the CDR3 reads CASSLLTGGETQYF. The CDR3 nucleotides read TGTGCCAGCTCACTCCTGACAGGGGGCGAGACCCAGTACTTC. The whole variable domain, filled in from reference TRBV18 and TRBJ2-5, reads NAGVMQNPRHLVRRRGQEARLRCSPMKGHSHVYWYRQLPEEGLKFMVYLQKENIIDESGMPKERFSAEFPKEGPSILRIQQVVRGDSAAYFCASSLLTGGETQYFGPGTRLLVL.

This clone appeared once. This chain links TRBV2 with TRBJ2-4; perhaps D is TRBD1 or TRBD2 (6 bases each). The CDR3 loop spans 14 amino acids. CDR1 and CDR2 from the germline V gene are SNHLY and FYNNEI. V shed 7 bases and J shed 12 bases, with 22 bases lying between them. This chain's CDR3 is CASTDRGAAGTQYF. The DNA of the CDR3 is TGTGCCAGCACCGATAGGGGGGCAGCGGGCACTCAGTACTTC.

This sequence joins TRBV25-1 and TRBJ1-1; D might be TRBD1 (5 bases). Germline CDR1 and CDR2: MGHDK and SYGVNS. Trimming took 3 bases from V and 0 from J, leaving 5 bases between them. The CDR3 covers 13 residues. CDR3 bases: TGTGCCAGCAGTGAGGGGGTGAACACTGAAGCTTTCTTT. This codes for CASSEGVNTEAFF.

The chain joins TRBV11-2 to TRBJ2-1; D may be TRBD2 (5 bases). The CDR3 runs 11 residues. V dropped 5 bases and J dropped 10 bases, with 9 bases sitting between them. Germline V gene sequence: CDR1 SGHAT, CDR2 FQNNGV. In nucleotides, the CDR3 is TGTGCCAGCAGCATTAGCGTGGAGCAGTTCTTC. Translated: CASSISVEQFF.

The chain carries TRBV2 and TRBJ1-6, with TRBD1 matching 9 bases. J lost 7 bases, V lost 0 bases, and 4 bases had no gene match. The length of the CDR3 is 16 residues. Germline V gene sequence: CDR1 SNHLY, CDR2 FYNNEI. The CDR3 loop is CASSEARGQGNSPLHF. In DNA form, the CDR3 reads TGTGCCAGCAGTGAAGCGAGAGGACAGGGGAATTCACCCCTCCACTTT.

The chain is built from TRBV13 and TRBJ2-5; no clear D. The tail of the sequence fits TRBJ2-7 better, so the J call may be wrong. Per germline, CDR1 PRHDT and CDR2 FYEKMQ (reference sequence). The CDR3 runs 13 residues. The CDR3 DNA reads as TGTGCCAGCAGCCGTGGCTATTCCTACGAGCAGTACTTC. Its protein product is CASSRGYSYEQYF.

V is TRBV5-1 and J is TRBJ2-5; 9 bases align to TRBD1. The CDR3 is 15 residues long. Germline V gene data show CDR1 as SGHRS and CDR2 as YFSETQ. J was trimmed by 3 bases and V by 4 bases; bases with no gene match: 7. The CDR3 sequence is CASSLGDRAKETQYF. DNA of the CDR3: TGCGCCAGCAGCCTAGGGGACAGGGCTAAAGAGACCCAGTACTTC.

The gene calls are TRBV19 and TRBJ2-1; D unresolved. Between the trimmed V and J ends, which lost 1 base and 0 bases, there was a span of 7 bases. This CDR3 is 15 amino acids long. CDR1 is LNHDA and CDR2 is SQIVND in the germline V gene (reference sequence). The CDR3 region is CASSIGVSSYNEQFF. The DNA for the CDR3 is TGTGCCAGTAGTATAGGGGTGAGCTCCTACAATGAGCAGTTCTTC. The full variable domain, rest sourced from reference TRBV19 and TRBJ2-1, is DGGITQSPKYLFRKEGQNVTLSCEQNLNHDAMYWYRQDPGQGLRLIYYSQIVNDFQKGDIAEGYSVSREKKESFPLTVTSAQKNPTAFYLCASSIGVSSYNEQFFGPGTRLTVL.

This clone is a singleton in its sample. This chain joins TRBV9 and TRBJ2-3, with a weak D call TRBD2 (5 bases). CDR3 length: 14 residues. Trimming left V 4 bases short and J 2 bases short, with 11 bases between. The V gene's germline CDR1 is SGDLS and CDR2 YYNGEE. This CDR3 reads CASSTWTDTDTQYF. CDR3 bases: TGTGCCAGCAGCACCTGGACTGACACAGATACGCAGTATTTT.

This clone was observed a single time. V and J are TRBV7-6 and TRBJ1-2; D is uncertain. In germline, CDR1 is SGHVS, CDR2 FNYEAQ. The CDR3 is 15 residues long. Trimming shortened V by 0 bases and J by 7 bases, and 15 bases separated the two germline ends. The CDR3 DNA follows: TGTGCCAGCAGCTTAGCGTTTGCCGGGATCGGTGGCTACACCTTC. This codes for CASSLAFAGIGGYTF. The full variable domain, its missing parts supplied by reference TRBV7-6 and TRBJ1-2, is GAGVSQSPRYKVTKRGQDVALRCDPISGHVSLYWYRQALGQGPEFLTYFNYEAQQDKSGLPNDRFSAERPEGSISTLTIQRTEQRDSAMYRCASSLAFAGIGGYTFGSGTRLTVV.

V is TRBV7-2 and J is TRBJ2-5; D perhaps matches TRBD1 (6 bases). The CDR3 is made up of 15 amino acids. Germline V lookup: CDR1 SGHTA, CDR2 FQGNSA. V lost 4 bases to trimming and J lost 9 bases, with 21 bases between them. CDR3 bases: TGTGCCAGCAGCTCAGTAGAACAGGGTCCGCTGGCCCAGTACTTC. Protein sequence: CASSSVEQGPLAQYF.

The J gene is TRBJ1-4, the V gene TRBV6-6; the D gene is possibly TRBD1 (5 bases). The V end lost 4 bases, the J end lost 6 bases, and 9 bases lay between the germline ends. This CDR3 contains 13 residues. The germline V gene encodes CDR1 MNHNY and CDR2 SVGAGI (reference sequence). CDR3 loop: CASSWGQYEKLFF. The CDR3 DNA sequence: TGTGCCAGCAGTTGGGGCCAGTATGAAAAACTGTTTTTT.

The rearrangement links TRBV6-6 to TRBJ1-1; D is unresolved. CDR1 and CDR2 from the germline V gene are MNHNY and SVGAGI (reference sequence). The CDR3 is made up of 15 amino acids. Trimming removed 7 bases at V and 0 bases at J, with 15 bases between. This CDR3 is CASTPQHLVNTEAFF. CDR3 coding DNA: TGTGCCAGCACACCACAACATCTGGTGAACACTGAAGCTTTCTTT.